A single sample gave rise to the 20 T cell receptor beta chains below, sequenced in a study of beta chain features in type 1 diabetes. cDNA synthesis used the whole RNA isolate, giving expressed TCRB sequences. The protocol was immunoSEQ multiplex PCR, while the TCRdb copy is restricted to in-frame clones and leaves out a portion. The table lists approximately 470,000 clones, 30% of them singletons. The sample consisted of naive CD4+ T cells from blood. All receptors come from a man aged 18 to 29 in good health.

The V gene is TRBV9, the J gene TRBJ1-2; D possibly corresponds to TRBD1 (5 bases). The CDR3 totals 15 residues. Per germline, CDR1 SGDLS and CDR2 YYNGEE. V gave up 5 bases and J gave up 0 bases, with 14 bases separating them. The CDR3 sequence is CASSFTGLPNYGYTF. The CDR3 nucleotides read TGTGCCAGCAGTTTCACAGGACTCCCTAACTATGGCTACACCTTC.

This clone was seen a few times. The chain uses TRBV18 and TRBJ1-2; no firm D call. This CDR3 is 13 amino acids long. The V end lost 6 bases, the J end lost 3 bases, and 11 bases lay between the germline ends. Germline V gene data show CDR1 as KGHSH and CDR2 as LQKENI. As DNA, the CDR3 is TGTGCCAGCTCCGCGCGGACGGACTATGGCTACACCTTC. Its translation is CASSARTDYGYTF.

V and J are TRBV30 and TRBJ1-2, with 7 bases aligning to TRBD1. V shed 4 bases, J shed 7 bases, and the junction held 3 bases outside the gene matches. The CDR3 extends over 11 amino acids. The germline CDR1 and CDR2 sequences are GTSNPN and SVGIG (reference sequence). The DNA for the CDR3 is TGTGCCTGGAAAACAGGGGTTGGCTACACCTTC. Translated, it gives CAWKTGVGYTF.

Only a few counts were recorded for this clone. J is TRBJ2-7 and V is TRBV18; maybe TRBD2 (5 bases). This CDR3 has 13 amino acids. Trimming pared 2 bases from V and 5 bases from J, leaving 10 bases between. Germline CDR1 is KGHSH and CDR2 is LQKENI. Here the CDR3 DNA reads TGTGCCAGCTCACCAATAACTAGTAACGAGCAGTACTTC. It specifies CASSPITSNEQYF.

The chain carries TRBV5-1 and TRBJ2-1; D is unresolved. Per germline, CDR1 SGHRS and CDR2 YFSETQ. This CDR3 has 15 amino acids. The germline V and J ends were trimmed by 3 bases and 2 bases, with 12 bases remaining between them. The CDR3 sequence is CASSWTASPYNEQFF. The CDR3 region has the DNA TGCGCCAGCAGCTGGACGGCCAGTCCCTACAATGAGCAGTTCTTC.

This chain joins TRBV4-2 and TRBJ2-7; D is undetermined. The germline gives CDR1 LGHNA, CDR2 YNFKEQ. This CDR3 is 15 amino acids long. V was cut by 0 bases and J by 5 bases, with 14 bases left in between. CDR3 region: CASSQEGYLSDEQYF. The DNA for the CDR3 is TGTGCCAGCAGCCAAGAAGGCTATCTCTCTGACGAGCAGTACTTC.

This clone was detected only a few times. The chain is built from TRBV7-2 and TRBJ2-7; a possible D gene is TRBD1 (6 bases). Deletions cut 0 bases from V and 9 bases from J, with 24 bases between. This CDR3 comprises 17 residues. From germline, CDR1 is SGHTA and CDR2 FQGNSA. The CDR3 DNA reads TGTGCCAGCAGCTTAGCGAGTCGAGGGGCAGGGGCCCTACCGCAGTACTTC. Translating gives CASSLASRGAGALPQYF.

V gene TRBV9 combines with J gene TRBJ2-7, with D tentatively TRBD1 or TRBD2 (5 bases each). The CDR3 consists of 15 residues. V was trimmed by 2 bases and J by 2 bases, leaving 14 bases between them. Germline V gene data show CDR1 as SGDLS and CDR2 as YYNGEE. The CDR3 bases are TGTGCCAGCAGCGTGGCCTCGGGACGAACCTACGAGCAGTACTTC. This encodes CASSVASGRTYEQYF.

A few counts support this clone. This chain connects TRBV9 to TRBJ2-5; perhaps TRBD1 as D (5 bases). The CDR3 consists of 13 residues. Trimming took off 4 bases at V and 4 bases at J, with 11 bases between the two ends. The V gene's germline CDR1 is SGDLS and CDR2 YYNGEE. This CDR3 is CASSTLTGETQYF. In DNA, the CDR3 is TGTGCCAGCAGCACTCTTACAGGAGAGACCCAGTACTTC.

J is TRBJ2-7 and V is TRBV7-9; D not certain. Between the trimmed V and J ends, which lost 2 bases and 4 bases, there was a span of 12 bases. Germline V gene data show CDR1 as SEHNR and CDR2 as FQNEAQ (reference sequence). This CDR3 comprises 14 residues. CDR3: CASSLLVGRYEQYF. Written as DNA, the CDR3 is TGTGCCAGCAGCTTACTCGTGGGTCGTTACGAGCAGTACTTC.

This clone was seen a handful of times. The rearrangement joins TRBV7-8 to TRBJ2-1; D gene ambiguous. The CDR3 is 14 amino acids. CDR1 SGHVS and CDR2 FQNEAQ come from the germline V gene. V was cut by 6 bases and J by 2 bases, with 11 bases left in between. The DNA of the CDR3 is TGTGCCAGCAGTCCCAAAGGCGCCTACAATGAGCAGTTCTTC. Protein sequence: CASSPKGAYNEQFF.

The chain recombines TRBV5-1 with TRBJ2-3; TRBD2 aligns across 12 bases. Per the germline V gene, CDR1 is SGHRS and CDR2 is YFSETQ. This CDR3 is 16 amino acids long. J lost 0 bases, V lost 3 bases, and 2 bases had no gene match. This CDR3 is CASSSGTSGSTDTQYF. As DNA, the CDR3 is TGCGCCAGCAGCTCTGGGACTAGCGGGAGCACAGATACGCAGTATTTT. Variable domain in full (rest from reference TRBV5-1 and TRBJ2-3): KAGVTQTPRYLIKTRGQQVTLSCSPISGHRSVSWYQQTPGQGLQFLFEYFSETQRNKGNFPGRFSGRQFSNSRSEMNVSTLELGDSALYLCASSSGTSGSTDTQYFGPGTRLTVL.

The chain uses TRBV29-1 and TRBJ2-1; TRBD2 agrees at 12 bases. J was trimmed by 9 bases and V by 7 bases; bases with no gene match: 1. The V gene's germline CDR1 is SQVTM and CDR2 ANQGSEA. This CDR3 is built from 11 residues. The CDR3 here is CSGGLAGEQFF. The CDR3 DNA sequence: TGCAGCGGGGGACTAGCGGGTGAGCAGTTCTTC.

This clone was seen only a few times. CDR3 sequence reads: CAWSEGYEGYTF. CDR3 bases: TGTGCCTGGAGCGAGGGCTATGAGGGCTACACCTTC. V and J are TRBV30 and TRBJ1-2; the D is unclear. This CDR3 region has 12 residues. CDR1 is GTSNPN, CDR2 SVGIG, per germline (reference sequence). The V gene lost 3 bases and the J gene lost 8 bases, with 13 bases spanning the gap.

This clone was picked up a small number of times. The chain uses TRBV5-1 and TRBJ2-7; TRBD1 matches at 9 bases. The CDR3 spans 15 residues. Looked up from germline, CDR1 is SGHRS and CDR2 is YFSETQ. J gave up 5 bases and V 4 bases, and 10 bases lay outside the gene matches. The CDR3 DNA follows: TGCGCCAGCAGCACTCCCAGGGACAGGGAGGACGAGCAGTACTTC. Its translation is CASSTPRDREDEQYF.

V is TRBV18 and J is TRBJ2-1; D remains ambiguous. Germline V gene data show CDR1 as KGHSH and CDR2 as LQKENI. The V and J ends lost 2 bases and 0 bases respectively, with 8 bases between them. This CDR3 has 15 amino acids. The CDR3 protein is CASSPLSNSYNEQFF. The CDR3, as DNA: TGTGCCAGCTCACCATTATCCAACTCCTACAATGAGCAGTTCTTC.

This rearrangement joins TRBV30 to TRBJ2-5; D possibly corresponds to TRBD2 (5 bases). The germline gives CDR1 GTSNPN, CDR2 SVGIG (reference sequence). The CDR3 contains 14 residues. V dropped 2 bases and J dropped 4 bases, with 14 bases sitting between them. CDR3 DNA sequence: TGTGCCTGGAGTCGGTCCAAAGGAGGAGAGACCCAGTACTTC. Translation gives CAWSRSKGGETQYF. Variable domain in full (rest from reference TRBV30 and TRBJ2-5): SQTIHQWPATLVQPVGSPLSLECTVEGTSNPNLYWYRQAAGRGLQLLFYSVGIGQISSEVPQNLSASRPQDRQFILSSKKLLLSDSGFYLCAWSRSKGGETQYFGPGTRLLVL.

The chain couples TRBV4-3 to TRBJ2-1, with 12 positions matching TRBD2. Germline V gene data show CDR1 as LGHNA and CDR2 as YSLEER. V gave up 4 bases and J gave up 3 bases; unmatched junction bases: 4. The CDR3 has 16 residues. The CDR3 loop reads CASSPEGLAGYNEQFF. CDR3 sequence (DNA): TGCGCCAGCAGCCCGGAGGGACTAGCGGGCTACAATGAGCAGTTCTTC.

The chain employs TRBV4-2 and TRBJ2-1; D possibly corresponds to TRBD1 (5 bases). V lost 1 base, J lost 9 bases, and 16 bases lay in between. The CDR3 covers 15 residues. Looked up from germline, CDR1 is LGHNA and CDR2 is YNFKEQ. As DNA, the CDR3 is TGTGCCAGCAGCCAAGGGAGTAGGGGTTTGAGTGAGCAGTTCTTC. Amino acid sequence: CASSQGSRGLSEQFF.

Turning to this clone: The junction differs from germline at one of its ends, possibly a read error. The rearrangement uses TRBV7-7 and TRBJ2-5; 9 nucleotides line up with TRBD1. The CDR3 length is 15 residues. Germline CDR1 and CDR2: SSHAT and FNYEAQ (reference sequence). CDR3 amino acids: CASSLSRTGEQTQYF. CDR3 bases: TGTGCTAGCAGCTTATCGAGGACAGGGGAGCAGACCCAGTACTTC.